Sequencing of this T cell receptor beta chain was carried out in a study of cytomegalovirus exposure and HLA in healthy donors (dated by TCRdb to the late 2010s). Background for the entire study: According to an earlier analysis of a few hundred of the donors, about 190 million T cells yielded 117 million unique TCR beta sequences and more than 250 Gb of sequence data. Four to six DR-DQ haplotypes were handled as single units for association and clustering, since linkage in the cohort was strong. Both class I and class II loci were covered by HLA typing, at four-digit resolution. In a later analysis, previously published TCR beta repertoires from more than 500 donors were re-analyzed and high-resolution HLA genotyping was added so that TCR occurrence patterns could be studied. The T cell repertoires of about 700 subjects were profiled by immunosequencing and related to cytomegalovirus serostatus. Alongside the repertoire data, information on donor age, sex, ethnicity and CMV serostatus was compiled. An earlier analysis of around 640 of the donors used high-throughput TCR beta sequencing to judge whether each TCR beta V gene segment behaved as functional or pseudogenic. The number of donors typed differed by locus, with 629-630 for A, B, C, DRB1 and DQB1, around 500 for DQA1, approximately 580 for DPA1, and 400 to 490 for DPB1. On average, 235,054 unique TCR beta nucleotide sequences were sequenced per donor among about 400 genotyped donors of the cohort, with roughly a sixth of those sequences being non-productive. The study combined high-throughput TCR immunosequencing, statistical association of individual TCRs with disease status, and machine learning to predict cytomegalovirus infection status. Rather than drawing on any new phenotypic data, the later analysis identified candidate immune exposures from TCR beta sequences and the way those sequences occurred across donors. Of the roughly 420 genotyped donors, 81% were placed in the genetic ancestry cluster associated with self-reported Caucasian donors. Every repertoire in the discovery cohort had been generated on one and the same sequencing platform. A separate validation cohort of approximately 120 different subjects was used in addition to the roughly 670-subject first cohort. Genome-wide SNP genotypes for about 65% of the roughly 670 donors were used in a later genetic analysis, which treated that subset as a discovery cohort. About 300 gigabases of sequencing data and roughly 90 million unique TCR sequences were included in an early release covering about 620 HLA-typed donors. The study aimed to test whether signatures of past pathogen exposure could be identified by cataloging public T cell receptors. Broad study findings and their caveats: A further reported finding was that TCR beta sequences accurately predicted the HLA-A and HLA-B alleles for most subjects in the first cohort. A cluster of highly shared sequence variants was judged likely to be a technical artifact of the sequencing pipeline. In a later analysis, HLA-associated TCR beta chains were found to be more clonally expanded and to have lower generation probabilities than equally common non-associated chains. The authors suggested that the approach could potentially be extended to other disease states and immunological phenotypes. When HLA alleles, especially DR and DQ, strongly co-occurred, TCR associations were difficult to assign to individual alleles. In an earlier analysis of around 500 of the donors, most TCR beta V segments appeared in productive rearrangements about 87% or about 30% of the time, broadly matching IMGT annotations. Only TCR beta chains were sequenced in this cohort, and the absence of alpha or paired-chain data limited detectable features. The 87-base-pair reads could not distinguish some IMGT-functional V segments, including TRBV6-2 and TRBV6-3, so those segments were excluded. Because counts were too low, roughly 17 rarely observed V segments, including chromosome 9 orphons, were left out of the earlier analysis of 500 to 650 of the donors. The presence/absence analyses assumed that sequencing depth was roughly uniform across donors, and that assumption may not be true. In a later genetic analysis, a missense DCLRE1C variant was associated with V-gene and J-gene trimming of TCR beta chains, and the association was replicated in an independent cohort. Three of the identified cytomegalovirus-associated TCR beta chains were confirmed in vitro to be specific for cytomegalovirus antigens. The only immune exposure information available for the cohort was CMV serostatus. A later analysis reported that several top co-occurrence clusters appeared linked to parvovirus B19, influenza, CMV and Epstein-Barr virus. Correlated functional status among segregating V segments might reflect linkage disequilibrium, but an unknown experimental factor could not be ruled out. The study gave a list of about 170 TCR beta chains associated with cytomegalovirus. A later analysis found that TCR association rates varied across HLA loci, with DRB1 alleles showing the most associated TCRs and HLA-C alleles the fewest. In a later genetic analysis, fewer N-insertions in productive TCRs were reported among donors in an Asian-associated ancestry cluster than the approximately 670-donor mean. In both the original and validation cohorts, the classifier was reported to diagnose cytomegalovirus status with high specificity and sensitivity. Across donors, most TCR sequences were observed very rarely, whereas some public TCRs were present in many individuals. A later analysis found that most CMV-associated TCR beta chains appeared HLA-restricted, with HLA associations seemingly driven largely by CMV exposure. Because HLA typing was unavailable for some donors at each locus, only the typed subset was used in association tests. In a later analysis, 15,000 to 20,000 TCR beta sequences were associated with specific HLA alleles at a false discovery rate of 0.05.

The CDR1 and CDR2 encoded by the germline V gene are MDHEN and SYDVKM. Trimming takes 3 bases off V and 7 bases off J; junction bases not matched to a gene: 7. CDR3 length: 18 amino acids, cysteine to phenylalanine. The read is trimmed to its CDR3 DNA, 54 bases read in frame from base 1. The library was prepared using the immunoSEQ multiplex PCR assay. A mixture of 60 forward primers for TCR Vbeta segments and 13 reverse primers for TCR Jbeta segments was used in the multiplex PCR. Amplification of the CDR3 region of rearranged TCR beta genes was performed with a multiplex PCR assay on genomic DNA. The amplified TCR beta libraries were sequenced on the Illumina HiSeq System as 87-base-pair reads. The study's own analysis went as follows. A later analysis counted some 80 million unique TCR beta chains across the 666 repertoires, and about 10 million of these chains were shared by at least two donors. A nearest-neighbor algorithm error-corrected the raw reads and collapsed the reads into unique sequences, merging closely related sequences to remove PCR and sequencing errors. CDR3 sequences were aligned to IMGT reference sequences to assign V, D and J gene segments. For a sequence to be retained, a match of at least six nucleotides to both a V gene segment and a J gene segment was required. A rearrangement was called productive if the CDR3 had no stop codons and remained in frame with V and J, and every other rearrangement was called non-productive. CDR3 was defined according to IMGT convention as the region running from the second conserved V-encoded cysteine to the conserved J-encoded phenylalanine. The earlier analysis of 587 of the donors excluded sequences that lacked an unambiguous match to a single V gene segment. An earlier analysis of a few hundred of the donors called V segments functional above 56.7% productive rearrangements and segregating when the between-donor standard deviation exceeded 5%. A statistical classification framework was built for diagnosing cytomegalovirus status from the catalog of TCR beta chain sequences. In a later analysis, V and J genes were assigned by comparing TCR nucleotide sequences against IMGT/GENE-DB human TR gene sequences. A later analysis assigned CDR3 sequences and most-parsimonious VDJ recombination scenarios with the TCRdist pipeline. A later analysis defined each TCR beta chain by its CDR3 amino acid sequence plus V-gene family, and excluded reads lacking a unique V-gene family. In a later analysis, a few hundred highly shared, low-generation-probability nucleotide sequences were removed to address suspected cross-contamination and a sequencing artifact. In a later analysis, a clonal expansion index was calculated for each public chain from normalized within-repertoire ranks of inferred template counts. In a later analysis, generation probabilities were computed using a VDJ recombination model fitted to out-of-frame rearrangements, and the results were checked against IGoR. In a later analysis, hypergeometric tests were used to score TCR-TCR, TCR-HLA and TCR-CMV co-occurrence, with a repertoire-size bias correction applied to TCR pairs. False discovery rates were estimated in a later analysis by permuting HLA or CMV assignments 20 times. In a later analysis, co-occurring TCRs were grouped using DBSCAN, and TCRdist sequence similarity was added for clustering within HLA-allele-positive subsets. Repertoires with fewer than 30,000 or more than 120,000 public chains, plus five repertoires with anomalous nucleotide sharing, were excluded from co-occurrence clustering. The table comes from immuneACCESS by way of TCRdb, which keeps in-frame sequences with V and J called. Part of the clones is missing from these tables; in studies checked, under half for an unresolved V gene and the rest for unknown reasons. The V and J calls and clone size were taken over from that table, and D and trimming were inferred from the DNA. This sample's table lists around 210,000 clones. The ten largest clones take up 0.9% to 1.4% of the sample.

Points on this clone: This receptor's antigen is unknown.

In total, 500 to 700 healthy bone marrow donors made up the cohort. At the time of sampling, every cohort member was nominally healthy, though immune exposures that went unrecorded were likely present. The donor was CMV seropositive and was included in the group of 300 or so seropositive cohort members. A peripheral blood sample was collected from each donor, and TCR beta sequencing was performed on peripheral blood mononuclear cells. The Qiagen DNeasy Blood Extraction Kit was used to extract genomic DNA from the blood cell samples. The sample consisted of PBMCs. This TCR derives from a girl aged 2-9 years in good health and CMV-seropositive. The V and J genes are TRBV28 and TRBJ2-6; 15 middle bases align to TRBD2. The nucleotides are TGTGCCAGCAGTTTGGGGGGACTAGCGGGAGGTGGAGCCAACGTCCTGACTTTC. This codes for CASSLGGLAGGGANVLTF.